A selection of T cell receptor beta chains follows, all from one sample in a study of T cell responses to AZD1222 COVID-19 vaccine. Sequencing was performed with immunoSEQ multiplex PCR; in TCRdb, only in-frame clones are kept and a portion is missing. The table shows 150,000 to 200,000 clones, with about nine tenths occurring only once. The sequencing used peripheral blood, collected 28 days after the second AZD1222 dose. The receptors derive from an adult who received the AZD1222 COVID-19 vaccine. Each CDR3 is given with its conserved first and last residue. The order of the fields is clone size, D gene, J gene, V gene, CDR3 length, CDR3 protein, CDR3 DNA. D genes are given only for firm matches. Only some rows state a clone size, as once, few, many or a class for expanded clones.

>-|-|TRBJ2-7|TRBV28|11
CASSLNYEQYF
TGTGCCAGCAGTTTAAACTACGAGCAGTACTTC
>-|-|TRBJ1-1|TRBV9|13
CASSVGSYTEAFF
TGTGCCAGCAGCGTAGGGAGCTACACTGAAGCTTTCTTT
>-|-|TRBJ1-1|TRBV7-9|14
CASSLAQGWTEAFF
TGTGCCAGCAGCTTAGCGCAGGGCTGGACTGAAGCTTTCTTT
>-|TRBD1|TRBJ2-3|TRBV5-1|14
CASSSGQETDTQYF
TGCGCCAGCAGCTCGGGACAGGAGACAGATACGCAGTATTTT
>once|TRBD1|TRBJ2-5|TRBV5-5|18
CASSLNLIRDRGLETQYF
TGTGCCAGCAGCTTGAACCTCATCCGGGACAGGGGGCTGGAGACCCAGTACTTC
>-|-|TRBJ2-1|TRBV11-3|13
CASSARGVGEQFF
TGTGCCAGCAGCGCTAGGGGAGTTGGTGAGCAGTTCTTC
>-|TRBD1|TRBJ1-1|TRBV28|14
CASSSGQGGTEAFF
TGTGCCAGCAGTTCGGGACAGGGGGGGACTGAAGCTTTCTTT
>-|-|TRBJ1-1|TRBV7-3|14
CASSFKGKWTEAFF
TGTGCCAGCAGTTTTAAGGGAAAGTGGACTGAAGCTTTCTTT
>-|-|TRBJ1-3|TRBV3-1/TRBV3-2|15
CASSQCRRVGNTIYF
TGTGCCAGCAGCCAGTGTCGGCGCGTAGGAAACACCATATATTTT
>-|TRBD1|TRBJ1-4|TRBV6-5|15
CASSSPGQGVEKLFF
TGTGCCAGCAGTTCTCCGGGACAGGGGGTTGAAAAACTGTTTTTT
>-|TRBD1|TRBJ2-3|TRBV10-3|14
CAINPGQGAYTQYF
TGTGCCATCAACCCGGGACAGGGGGCCTATACGCAGTATTTT
>-|TRBD2|TRBJ2-5|TRBV10-3|15
CAISVSGGVGETQYF
TGTGCCATCAGTGTGAGCGGGGGGGTTGGAGAGACCCAGTACTTC
>-|-|TRBJ2-7|TRBV18|13
CASSPDLTYEQYF
TGTGCCAGCTCACCCGACCTTACCTACGAGCAGTACTTC
>-|-|TRBJ1-4|TRBV6-5|13
CASSSQGREKLFF
TGTGCCAGCAGTTCACAGGGTCGGGAAAAACTGTTTTTT
>-|-|TRBJ1-2|TRBV7-2|14
CASSVGQGAPLRTF
-
>once|TRBD1|TRBJ1-2|TRBV7-2|13
CASSLDRGGGYTF
TGTGCCAGCAGCTTAGACAGGGGTGGCGGCTACACCTTC
>-|TRBD1|TRBJ1-5|TRBV6-1|15
CASSERGQVSQPQHF
TGTGCCAGCAGTGAACGGGGACAGGTTTCTCAGCCCCAGCATTTT
>-|-|TRBJ1-6|TRBV7-9|17
CASSLSPQGTYNSPLHF
TGTGCCAGCAGCCTGAGCCCTCAAGGGACCTATAATTCACCCCTCCACTTT
>-|TRBD2|TRBJ2-3|TRBV5-1|17
CASSVIAGAPSTDTQYF
TGCGCCAGCAGCGTAATAGCGGGGGCGCCGTCCACAGATACGCAGTATTTT
>-|TRBD2|TRBJ2-2|TRBV5-4|15
CASSLAGGQAGELFF
TGTGCCAGCAGCTTGGCGGGGGGGCAGGCCGGGGAGCTGTTTTTT
>-|-|TRBJ1-2|TRBV28|12
CASSYRFVGYTF
TGTGCCAGCAGTTACCGATTTGTGGGCTACACCTTC
>-|-|TRBJ1-2|TRBV6-4|12
CASSDFGYGYTF
TGTGCCAGCAGTGATTTCGGCTATGGCTACACCTTC
>-|TRBD1|TRBJ2-7|TRBV24-1|14
CATSDPRTGDEQYF
TGTGCCACCAGTGATCCAAGGACAGGGGACGAGCAGTACTTC
>-|TRBD1|TRBJ1-2|TRBV6-5|14
CASSRDRGNYGYTF
TGTGCCAGCAGTCGGGACAGGGGGAACTATGGCTACACCTTC
>-|TRBD1|TRBJ1-2|TRBV9|14
CASSVAAGGGGYTF
TGTGCCAGCAGCGTCGCCGCAGGGGGCGGTGGCTACACCTTC
>-|TRBD1|TRBJ2-3|TRBV7-3|16
CASSLTLGQGRDTQYF
TGTGCCAGCAGCTTAACGTTAGGACAGGGGAGAGATACGCAGTATTTT
>once|-|TRBJ1-2|TRBV6-5|16
CASSYLGREGNYGYTF
TGTGCCAGCAGTTACCTCGGCAGGGAAGGAAACTATGGCTACACCTTC
>once|-|TRBJ2-2|TRBV10-1|14
CASSPREFTGELFF
TGCGCCAGCAGCCCCAGGGAGTTCACCGGGGAGCTGTTTTTT
>-|TRBD2|TRBJ2-2|TRBV11-2|16
CASSLLAGTNTGELFF
TGTGCCAGCAGCTTACTAGCGGGGACTAACACCGGGGAGCTGTTTTTT
>-|TRBD1|TRBJ1-5|TRBV30|14
CAWSVQQGNQPQHF
TGTGCCTGGAGTGTACAACAGGGGAATCAGCCCCAGCATTTT
>-|-|TRBJ1-6|TRBV5-4|16
CASSLGQGTPNSPLHF
TGTGCCAGCAGCTTGGGGCAAGGGACTCCGAATTCACCCCTCCACTTT
>-|TRBD2|TRBJ2-6|TRBV7-2|16
CASSPNAGAGANVLTF
TGTGCCAGCAGCCCGAACGCGGGAGCTGGGGCCAACGTCCTGACTTTC
>few|TRBD2|TRBJ2-2|TRBV7-2|19
CASSLMKAGGPTRTGELFF
TGTGCCAGCAGCTTAATGAAAGCGGGGGGGCCTACTAGGACCGGGGAGCTGTTTTTT
>-|-|TRBJ1-1|TRBV4-2|15
CASSQVGEGHAAAFF
TGTGCCAGCAGCCAAGTGGGGGAGGGACATGCTGCTGCTTTCTTT
>few|TRBD1|TRBJ2-2|TRBV4-2|17
CASSQEDRGANTGELFF
TGTGCCAGCAGCCAAGAAGACAGGGGGGCGAACACCGGGGAGCTGTTTTTT
>-|-|TRBJ1-3|TRBV7-2|16
CASSLGGAVSGNTIYF
TGTGCCAGCAGCTTAGGGGGGGCTGTTTCTGGAAACACCATATATTTT
>once|-|TRBJ2-1|TRBV5-1|16
CASSLQSLPPFNEQFF
TGCGCCAGCAGCTTGCAATCCTTGCCGCCTTTCAATGAGCAGTTCTTC
>-|TRBD1|TRBJ1-2|TRBV6-1|15
CASSEAGTDNYGYTF
TGTGCCAGCAGTGAAGCGGGGACAGATAATTATGGCTACACCTTC
>-|TRBD2|TRBJ2-2|TRBV4-2|16
CASSQEAGGQRGELFF
TGTGCCAGCAGCCAAGAGGCGGGGGGCCAGAGAGGGGAGCTGTTTTTT
>-|TRBD1|TRBJ2-7|TRBV4-1|13
CASSPRDSYEQYF
TGCGCCAGCAGCCCCCGGGACAGCTACGAGCAGTACTTC
>-|-|TRBJ2-1|TRBV28|12
CASSSQYNEQFF
TGTGCCAGCAGTTCCCAATACAATGAGCAGTTCTTC
>-|TRBD1|TRBJ1-2|TRBV3-1/TRBV3-2|16
CASSQGQGAVNYGYTF
TGTGCCAGCAGCCAAGGGCAGGGGGCCGTAAACTATGGCTACACCTTC
>-|-|TRBJ2-7|TRBV6-2/TRBV6-3|15
CASSYSQGSPYEQYF
TGTGCCAGCAGTTACAGTCAAGGCAGCCCCTACGAGCAGTACTTC
>-|-|TRBJ1-2|TRBV28|15
CASRPEGRGVYGYTF
TGTGCCAGCCGCCCGGAAGGCAGAGGGGTCTATGGCTACACCTTC
>-|-|TRBJ1-2|TRBV5-1|14
CASSLAAPTYGYTF
TGCGCCAGCAGCTTGGCGGCCCCGACTTATGGCTACACCTTC
>-|TRBD2|TRBJ2-2|TRBV19|17
CASKGLAGGLGTGELFF
TGTGCCAGTAAAGGACTAGCGGGGGGTTTAGGCACCGGGGAGCTGTTTTTT
>-|-|TRBJ2-7|TRBV3-1/TRBV3-2|13
CASSQTGMGEQYF
TGTGCCAGCAGCCAAACAGGGATGGGGGAGCAGTACTTC
>-|TRBD1|TRBJ2-7|TRBV6-6|14
CASSTGQGRDEQYF
TGTGCCAGCAGTACGGGACAGGGGCGGGACGAGCAGTACTTC